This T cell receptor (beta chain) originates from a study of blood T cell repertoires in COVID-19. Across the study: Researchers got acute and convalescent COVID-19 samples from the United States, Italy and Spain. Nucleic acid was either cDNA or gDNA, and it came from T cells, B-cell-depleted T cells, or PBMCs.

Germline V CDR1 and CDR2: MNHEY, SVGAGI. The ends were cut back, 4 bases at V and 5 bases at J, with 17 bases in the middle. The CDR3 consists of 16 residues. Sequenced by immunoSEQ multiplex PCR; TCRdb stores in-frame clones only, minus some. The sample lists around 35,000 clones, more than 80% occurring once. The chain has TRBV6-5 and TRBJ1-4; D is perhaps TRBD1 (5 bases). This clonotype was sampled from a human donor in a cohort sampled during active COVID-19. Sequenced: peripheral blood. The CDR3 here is CASSFLQEKGNEKLFF. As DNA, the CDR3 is TGTGCCAGCAGTTTTTTACAGGAGAAGGGGAATGAAAAACTGTTTTTT.